One and the same sample provided the 29 T cell receptor beta chains below, sequenced in a study of blood T cell repertoires in COVID-19. The assay was immunoSEQ multiplex PCR, and TCRdb's table has in-frame clones only and misses some. The sample holds approximately 180,000 clones, roughly 89% seen once. The material sequenced was PBMCs or T cells enriched from blood (not recorded which). These receptor sequences come from a middle-aged woman with acute COVID-19.

The chain uses TRBV19 and TRBJ2-7; D perhaps matches TRBD1 (6 bases). Germline CDR1 reads LNHDA; CDR2 reads SQIVND (reference sequence). The V gene lost 5 bases and the J gene lost 5 bases, with 16 bases spanning the gap. CDR3 length equals 14 residues. Here the CDR3 DNA reads TGTGCCAGTAGTGAGGGGGTGGGGGACGACGAGCAGTACTTC. Translated: CASSEGVGDDEQYF.

The V gene is TRBV10-1, the J gene TRBJ1-6, with a possible D match to TRBD1 (6 bases). Germline CDR1 and CDR2: WNHNN and SYGVQD (reference sequence). The ends were cut back, 6 bases at V and 10 bases at J, with 10 bases in the middle. The CDR3 runs 12 residues. The CDR3 loop reads CASSHRDSPLHF. The CDR3 DNA reads as TGCGCCAGCAGCCACAGGGACTCACCCCTCCACTTT.

This clone was detected only a few times. The V and J genes are TRBV7-9 and TRBJ2-2; 10 nucleotides match TRBD2. This CDR3 region has 19 residues. The trim removed 5 bases at V and 4 bases at J, leaving 16 bases unmatched. Germline CDR1 reads SEHNR; CDR2 reads FQNEAQ (reference sequence). The CDR3 nucleotides are TGTGCCAGCAGCACCGCACAGCGGGAGGGCCCTCGGGTCACCGGGGAGCTGTTTTTT. It specifies CASSTAQREGPRVTGELFF. Together with reference TRBV7-9 and TRBJ2-2, the CDR3 gives the full variable domain: DTGVSQNPRHKITKRGQNVTFRCDPISEHNRLYWYRQTLGQGPEFLTYFQNEAQLEKSRLLSDRFSAERPKGSFSTLEIQRTEQGDSAMYLCASSTAQREGPRVTGELFFGEGSRLTVL.

The V and J genes are TRBV28 and TRBJ1-2; no clear D gene. Deletions cut 5 bases from V and 5 bases from J, with 21 bases between. Germline V lookup: CDR1 MDHEN, CDR2 SYDVKM. The CDR3 runs 16 residues. The CDR3 nucleotides are TGTGCCAGCAGTCCCCCCAGACTGTTTAGTAGGTATGGCTACACCTTC. Translated: CASSPPRLFSRYGYTF.

This chain links TRBV7-2 with TRBJ2-3; D perhaps matches TRBD2 (6 bases). The CDR3 is made up of 15 amino acids. CDR1 is SGHTA and CDR2 is FQGNSA in the germline V gene. Trimming removed 1 base from V and 3 bases from J, with 11 bases in between. DNA of the CDR3: TGTGCCAGCAGCTTAGGGGAGGACGGGACAGATACGCAGTATTTT. Translating it yields CASSLGEDGTDTQYF.

A single count supports this clone. The V gene is TRBV30, the J gene TRBJ1-5; 9 nucleotides agree with TRBD1. V shed 3 bases, J shed 6 bases, and the junction held 9 bases outside the gene matches. CDR1 and CDR2 from the germline V gene are GTSNPN and SVGIG (reference sequence). This CDR3 is built from 15 residues. The CDR3 loop is CAWSRAGTGTQPQHF. The CDR3 nucleotides read TGTGCCTGGAGCCGCGCAGGGACAGGGACTCAGCCCCAGCATTTT.

This clone was observed a few times. The chain couples TRBV27 to TRBJ2-1; no reliable D call. Germline loops: CDR1 MNHEY, CDR2 SMNVEV (reference sequence). The CDR3 contains 11 residues. The germline V and J ends were trimmed by 7 bases and 3 bases, with 4 bases remaining between them. CDR3 bases: TGTGCCAGCACTCTCTACAATGAGCAGTTCTTC. Translation gives CASTLYNEQFF.

The V and J genes are TRBV2 and TRBJ2-1; a weak D match, TRBD1 (6 bases). The V gene's germline CDR1 is SNHLY and CDR2 FYNNEI. Between the trimmed V and J ends, which lost 1 base and 3 bases, there was a span of 22 bases. The CDR3 consists of 19 residues. CDR3 sequence: CASSEEKQGPPKLYNEQFF. CDR3 sequence (DNA): TGTGCCAGCAGTGAAGAAAAACAGGGTCCCCCTAAGCTCTACAATGAGCAGTTCTTC.

This chain uses TRBV5-1 with TRBJ1-4; D may be TRBD1 (5 bases). V lost 2 bases and J 8 bases, leaving 13 bases between the germline ends. Germline assignment: CDR1 SGHRS and CDR2 YFSETQ. This CDR3 is 14 amino acids long. CDR3 nucleotides: TGCGCCAGCAGCTTTCGCGGGGCCCGGGAAAAACTGTTTTTT. It encodes CASSFRGAREKLFF.

This sequence joins TRBV5-4 and TRBJ1-2; D may be TRBD1 (5 bases). The CDR3 runs 14 residues. Trimming shortened V by 4 bases and J by 5 bases, and 15 bases separated the two germline ends. Looked up from germline, CDR1 is SGHNT and CDR2 is YYREEE (reference sequence). Here the CDR3 DNA reads TGTGCCAGCAGCCCGCGGGGGGTTGGGTATGGCTACACCTTC. This sequence encodes CASSPRGVGYGYTF.

The V gene is TRBV25-1, the J gene TRBJ2-6; 9 bases map to TRBD1. Germline assignment: CDR1 MGHDK and CDR2 SYGVNS. The V gene end was trimmed by 9 bases and the J gene end by 0 bases; junction bases not matched to a gene: 6. CDR3 size: 16 residues. In DNA form, the CDR3 reads TGTGCCAGGCGACAGGGGGGGAACTCTGGGGCCAACGTCCTGACTTTC. Encoded protein: CARRQGGNSGANVLTF. The full variable domain, in which reference TRBV25-1 and TRBJ2-6 provide the parts outside the CDR3, is EADIYQTPRYLVIGTGKKITLECSQTMGHDKMYWYQQDPGMELHLIHYSYGVNSTEKGDLSSESTVSRIRTEHFPLTLESARPSHTSQYLCARRQGGNSGANVLTFGAGSRLTVL.

V usage is TRBV6-2 or TRBV6-3 and J usage is TRBJ2-5, with a tentative D call TRBD1 (6 bases). Trimming took 0 bases from V and 0 from J, leaving 14 bases between them. The CDR3 is made up of 17 amino acids. Germline V gives CDR1 MNHEY, CDR2 SVGEGT. In DNA form, the CDR3 reads TGTGCCAGCAGTTACTCGACTTTTTACAGGGACCAAGAGACCCAGTACTTC. Protein: CASSYSTFYRDQETQYF.

The chain uses TRBV5-4 and TRBJ1-5, with D maybe TRBD1 (6 bases). This CDR3 is built from 16 residues. Germline CDR1 SGHNT, CDR2 YYREEE (reference sequence). Trimming left V 4 bases short and J 1 base short, with 15 bases between. This CDR3 reads CASSLDGTSSNQPQHF. The CDR3 DNA is TGTGCCAGCAGCCTTGACGGGACATCCAGCAATCAGCCCCAGCATTTT.

The V and J genes are TRBV25-1 and TRBJ2-1; the match to TRBD2 covers 8 bases. Germline V CDR1 and CDR2: MGHDK, SYGVNS. Trimming at V came to 2 bases and at J to 9 bases, leaving 9 bases not matched to a gene. The CDR3 is 15 amino acids. The CDR3 reads CASSEPHERGGEQFF. For the CDR3, the DNA is TGTGCCAGCAGTGAACCCCACGAACGGGGGGGTGAGCAGTTCTTC.

The chain joins TRBV3-1 (or the pseudogene TRBV3-2) to TRBJ2-7, with D perhaps TRBD2 (5 bases). The CDR3 totals 16 residues. CDR1 is LGHDT, CDR2 YNNKEL, per germline (reference sequence). The germline V and J ends were trimmed by 1 base and 3 bases, with 16 bases remaining between them. This CDR3 reads CASSQGKGNGIYEQYF. For the CDR3, the DNA is TGTGCCAGCAGCCAAGGAAAAGGGAACGGGATCTACGAGCAGTACTTC.

This clone showed up just a few times. V gene TRBV28 combines with J gene TRBJ2-7, with TRBD2 matching 11 bases. Germline V gene data show CDR1 as MDHEN and CDR2 as SYDVKM. The CDR3 extends over 16 amino acids. The junction had 8 bases not matched to a gene; V was cut back by 5 bases and J by 2 bases. CDR3 loop: CASSLSLAGVPYEQYF. In DNA, the CDR3 is TGTGCCAGCAGTCTATCACTAGCGGGGGTTCCCTACGAGCAGTACTTC.

The rearrangement links TRBV6-5 to TRBJ2-5; 11 bases match TRBD2. V shed 5 bases, J shed 4 bases, and the junction held 6 bases outside the gene matches. The CDR3 is 15 residues long. CDR1 and CDR2 (germline): MNHEY, SVGAGI. The CDR3 protein is CASSPSGGPGETQYF. Here the CDR3 DNA reads TGTGCCAGCAGTCCTAGCGGGGGGCCGGGAGAGACCCAGTACTTC.

This CDR3 reads CASSLSRKGGDTQYF. DNA for the CDR3: TGTGCCAGCAGTTTATCCCGAAAGGGCGGGGATACGCAGTATTTT. The rearrangement uses TRBV28 and TRBJ2-3, with a possible D match to TRBD2 (5 bases). V shed 1 base and J shed 6 bases, with 14 bases lying between them. The CDR3 contains 15 residues. Per the germline V gene, CDR1 is MDHEN and CDR2 is SYDVKM.

V is TRBV6-1 and J is TRBJ1-6, with D possibly TRBD1 on 6 matching bases. Germline assignment: CDR1 MNHNS and CDR2 SASEGT. The CDR3 consists of 15 residues. V was pared by 1 base and J by 7 bases, with 11 bases between. The CDR3 is CASSEGAGANSPLHF. The CDR3 DNA follows: TGTGCCAGCAGTGAAGGGGCAGGGGCCAATTCACCCCTCCACTTT.

This clone was seen just once. Other DNA sequences in this specimen translate into the identical CDR3. The chain combines TRBV9 with TRBJ2-5, with D maybe TRBD2 (6 bases). Germline assignment: CDR1 SGDLS and CDR2 YYNGEE. The CDR3 has 13 residues. V lost 0 bases, J lost 5 bases, and 8 bases lay in between. Here the CDR3 DNA reads TGTGCCAGCAGCGTAGGGGGGGAGGAGACCCAGTACTTC. Its translation is CASSVGGEETQYF.

This chain links TRBV24-1 with TRBJ2-3, with 7 nucleotides matching TRBD1. With V trimmed by 4 bases and J by 0 bases, 3 bases remained unmatched. CDR3 length: 15 amino acids. CDR1 and CDR2 from the germline V gene are KGHDR and SFDVKD. Here the CDR3 reads CATSDPQGSTDTQYF. DNA for the CDR3: TGTGCCACCAGTGACCCACAGGGGAGCACAGATACGCAGTATTTT.

J is TRBJ2-7 and V is TRBV14; tentatively, D is TRBD2 (5 bases). The V end was cut by 1 base, the J end by 9 bases, with 10 bases between. The CDR3 covers 12 residues. Per the germline V gene, CDR1 is SGHDN and CDR2 is FVKESK. For the CDR3, the DNA is TGTGCCAGCAGCCAAGCGCGGGCTTCGCAGTACTTC. It translates to CASSQARASQYF. The whole variable domain, filled in from reference TRBV14 and TRBJ2-7, reads EAGVTQFPSHSVIEKGQTVTLRCDPISGHDNLYWYRRVMGKEIKFLLHFVKESKQDESGMPNNRFLAERTGGTYSTLKVQPAELEDSGVYFCASSQARASQYFGPGTRLTVT.

This clone was counted at least ten times. This sequence joins TRBV4-2 and TRBJ2-5; 8 bases match TRBD2. The CDR3 is 15 amino acids. The V and J ends lost 0 bases and 4 bases, in that order; junction bases with no gene match: 4. Germline V gene lookup returns CDR1 LGHNA and CDR2 YNFKEQ. CDR3 DNA sequence: TGTGCCAGCAGCCAAGAACGGGAGGGTTCAGAGACCCAGTACTTC. This translates into CASSQEREGSETQYF.

This chain connects TRBV18 to TRBJ2-7; D is perhaps TRBD2 (7 bases). The germline gives CDR1 KGHSH, CDR2 LQKENI. V lost 3 bases to trimming and J lost 0 bases, with 12 bases between them. CDR3 length: 15 residues. CDR3 DNA sequence: TGTGCCAGCTCACCCGGGGGGCTGAGCTCCTACGAGCAGTACTTC. It encodes CASSPGGLSSYEQYF.

The chain employs TRBV9 and TRBJ2-5; TRBD2 matches 13 bases. CDR3 length equals 18 residues. Trimming took 7 bases from V and 2 from J; bases not matched to a gene: 14. Germline-derived CDR1 and CDR2 are SGDLS and YYNGEE. The CDR3 DNA follows: TGTGCCAGCTCCCACCCCTCCGGGACTAGCGGGGCACAAGAGACCCAGTACTTC. It translates to CASSHPSGTSGAQETQYF.

The CDR3 DNA reads as TGCGCCAGCAGCTTTGCCGGGACTAGCAACCCCTACGAGCAGTACTTC. This sequence encodes CASSFAGTSNPYEQYF. The chain combines TRBV5-1 with TRBJ2-7, with 9 bases identical to TRBD2. The CDR3 has 16 residues. Germline V gene lookup returns CDR1 SGHRS and CDR2 YFSETQ. Trimming cost V 2 bases and J 2 bases; bases outside gene matches: 8.

The chain joins TRBV11-3 to TRBJ2-3, with D possibly being TRBD2 (5 bases). V was pared by 5 bases and J by 2 bases, with 11 bases between. CDR1 is SGHNT and CDR2 is YENEEA in the germline V gene. This CDR3 spans 14 amino acids. The CDR3 nucleotides are TGTGCCAGCAGCCCGGGCGGGCCCACAGATACGCAGTATTTT. It translates to CASSPGGPTDTQYF.

Only one count was recorded for this clone. The chain links TRBV7-9 to TRBJ2-3; 13 bases align to TRBD2. V shed 5 bases and J 2 bases; nucleotides not matched to a gene: 4. This CDR3 comprises 16 residues. Looked up from germline, CDR1 is SEHNR and CDR2 is FQNEAQ (reference sequence). The CDR3 nucleotides read TGTGCCAGCAGCCGAGGGACTAGCGGGGACACAGATACGCAGTATTTT. Translated: CASSRGTSGDTDTQYF.

This chain uses TRBV7-8 with TRBJ1-2, with 8 bases fitting TRBD1. Germline V CDR1 and CDR2: SGHVS, FQNEAQ. The CDR3 extends over 13 amino acids. Unmatched junction bases numbered 1, after V lost 5 bases and J lost 2 bases. The CDR3 reads CASSRTGNYGYTF. DNA for the CDR3: TGTGCCAGCAGCCGGACAGGGAACTATGGCTACACCTTC. The variable domain in full, completed from reference TRBV7-8 and TRBJ1-2, reads GAGVSQSPRYKVAKRGQDVALRCDPISGHVSLFWYQQALGQGPEFLTYFQNEAQLDKSGLPSDRFFAERPEGSVSTLKIQRTQQEDSAVYLCASSRTGNYGYTFGSGTRLTVV.